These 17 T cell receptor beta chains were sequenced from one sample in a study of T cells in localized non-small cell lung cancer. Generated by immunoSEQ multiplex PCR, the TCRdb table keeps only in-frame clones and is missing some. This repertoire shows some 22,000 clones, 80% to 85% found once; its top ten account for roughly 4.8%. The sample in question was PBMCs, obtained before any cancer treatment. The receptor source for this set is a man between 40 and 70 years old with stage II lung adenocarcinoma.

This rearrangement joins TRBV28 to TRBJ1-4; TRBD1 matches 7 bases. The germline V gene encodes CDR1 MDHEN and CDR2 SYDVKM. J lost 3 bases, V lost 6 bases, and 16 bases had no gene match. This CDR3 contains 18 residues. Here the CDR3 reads CASRTGRGFGSANEKLFF. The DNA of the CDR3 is TGTGCCAGCAGGACAGGGCGGGGATTTGGGTCGGCTAATGAAAAACTGTTTTTT.

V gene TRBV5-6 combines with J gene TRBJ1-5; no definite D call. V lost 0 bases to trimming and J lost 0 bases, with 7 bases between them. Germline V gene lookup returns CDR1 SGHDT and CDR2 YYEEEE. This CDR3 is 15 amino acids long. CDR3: CASSLGGFSNQPQHF. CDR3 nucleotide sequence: TGTGCCAGCAGCTTGGGTGGATTTAGCAATCAGCCCCAGCATTTT.

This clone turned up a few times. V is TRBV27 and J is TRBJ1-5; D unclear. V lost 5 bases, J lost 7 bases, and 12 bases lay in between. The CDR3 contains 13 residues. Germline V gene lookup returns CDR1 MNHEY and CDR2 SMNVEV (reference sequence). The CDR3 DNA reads TGTGCCAGCAGTCAAGAAGGTGGGCAGCCCCAGCATTTT. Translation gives CASSQEGGQPQHF.

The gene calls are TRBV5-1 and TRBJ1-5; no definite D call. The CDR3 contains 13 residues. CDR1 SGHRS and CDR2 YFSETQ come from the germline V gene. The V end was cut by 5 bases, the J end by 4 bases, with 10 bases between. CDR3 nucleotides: TGCGCCAGCAGTGCAGACCTAAATCAGCCCCAGCATTTT. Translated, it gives CASSADLNQPQHF.

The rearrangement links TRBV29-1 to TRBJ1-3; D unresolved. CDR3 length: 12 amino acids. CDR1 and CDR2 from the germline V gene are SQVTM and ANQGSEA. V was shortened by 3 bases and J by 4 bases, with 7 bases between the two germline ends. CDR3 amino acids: CSVEGLGNTIYF. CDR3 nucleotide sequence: TGCAGCGTTGAGGGGTTGGGAAACACCATATATTTT.

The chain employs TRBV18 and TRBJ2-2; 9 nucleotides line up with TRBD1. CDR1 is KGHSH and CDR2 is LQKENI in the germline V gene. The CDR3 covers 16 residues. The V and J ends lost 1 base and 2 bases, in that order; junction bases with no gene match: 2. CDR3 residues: CASSPRTGENTGELFF. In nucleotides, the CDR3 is TGTGCCAGCTCACCACGGACAGGGGAAAACACCGGGGAGCTGTTTTTT.

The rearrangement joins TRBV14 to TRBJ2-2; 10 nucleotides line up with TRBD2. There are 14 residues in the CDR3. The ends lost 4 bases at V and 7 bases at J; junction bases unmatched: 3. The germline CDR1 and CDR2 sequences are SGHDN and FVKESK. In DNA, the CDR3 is TGTGCCAGCAGCCGGCTAGCGGGGGTCGGGGAGCTGTTTTTT. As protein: CASSRLAGVGELFF. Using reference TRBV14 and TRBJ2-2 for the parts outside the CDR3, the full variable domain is EAGVTQFPSHSVIEKGQTVTLRCDPISGHDNLYWYRRVMGKEIKFLLHFVKESKQDESGMPNNRFLAERTGGTYSTLKVQPAELEDSGVYFCASSRLAGVGELFFGEGSRLTVL.

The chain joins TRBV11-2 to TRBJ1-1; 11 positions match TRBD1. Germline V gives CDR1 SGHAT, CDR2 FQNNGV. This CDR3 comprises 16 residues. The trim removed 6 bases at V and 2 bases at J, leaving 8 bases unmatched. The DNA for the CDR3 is TGTGCCAGCAGACCCAGGACAGGGGGCTTTAACACTGAAGCTTTCTTT. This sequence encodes CASRPRTGGFNTEAFF.

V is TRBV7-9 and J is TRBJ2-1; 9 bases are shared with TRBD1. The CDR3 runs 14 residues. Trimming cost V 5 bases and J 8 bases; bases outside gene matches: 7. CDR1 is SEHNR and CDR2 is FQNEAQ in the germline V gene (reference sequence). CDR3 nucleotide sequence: TGTGCCAGCAGCCCCCGGGACAGGGATGATGAGCAGTTCTTC. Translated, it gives CASSPRDRDDEQFF.

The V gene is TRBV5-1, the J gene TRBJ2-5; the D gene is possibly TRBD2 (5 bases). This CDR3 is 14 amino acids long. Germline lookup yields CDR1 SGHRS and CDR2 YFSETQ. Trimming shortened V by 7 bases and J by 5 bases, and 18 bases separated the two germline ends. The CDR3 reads CASSWTGGEETQYF. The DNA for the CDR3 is TGCGCCAGCTCGTGGACCGGAGGAGAGGAGACCCAGTACTTC.

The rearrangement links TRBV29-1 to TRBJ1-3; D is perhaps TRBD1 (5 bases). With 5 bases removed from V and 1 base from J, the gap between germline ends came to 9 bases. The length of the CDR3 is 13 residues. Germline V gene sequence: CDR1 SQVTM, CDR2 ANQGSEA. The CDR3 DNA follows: TGCAGCGTTTCTGGGACGTCTGGAAACACCATATATTTT. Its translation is CSVSGTSGNTIYF.

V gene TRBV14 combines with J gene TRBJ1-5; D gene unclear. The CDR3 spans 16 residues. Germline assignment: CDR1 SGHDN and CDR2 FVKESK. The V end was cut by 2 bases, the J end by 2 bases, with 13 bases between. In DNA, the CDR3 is TGTGCCAGCAGCCAAAGGAGGAGGTTTGGCAATCAGCCCCAGCATTTT. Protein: CASSQRRRFGNQPQHF. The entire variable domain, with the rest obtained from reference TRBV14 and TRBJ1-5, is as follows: EAGVTQFPSHSVIEKGQTVTLRCDPISGHDNLYWYRRVMGKEIKFLLHFVKESKQDESGMPNNRFLAERTGGTYSTLKVQPAELEDSGVYFCASSQRRRFGNQPQHFGDGTRLSIL.

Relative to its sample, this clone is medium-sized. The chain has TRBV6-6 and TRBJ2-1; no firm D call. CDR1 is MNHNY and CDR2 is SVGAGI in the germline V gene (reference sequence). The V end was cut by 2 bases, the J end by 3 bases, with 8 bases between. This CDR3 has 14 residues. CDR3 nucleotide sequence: TGTGCCAGCAGTTACCCCGACATCTACAATGAGCAGTTCTTC. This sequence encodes CASSYPDIYNEQFF.

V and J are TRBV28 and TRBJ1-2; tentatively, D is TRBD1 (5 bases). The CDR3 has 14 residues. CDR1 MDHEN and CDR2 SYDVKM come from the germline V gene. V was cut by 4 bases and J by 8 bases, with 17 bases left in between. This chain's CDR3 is CASSSSLGELGYTF. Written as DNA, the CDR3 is TGTGCCAGCAGTTCCAGCCTGGGGGAGCTCGGCTACACCTTC.

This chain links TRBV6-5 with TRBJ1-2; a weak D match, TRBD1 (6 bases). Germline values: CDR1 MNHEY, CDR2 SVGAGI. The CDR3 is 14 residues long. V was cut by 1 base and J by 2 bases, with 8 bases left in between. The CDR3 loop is CASSYLTGNYGYTF. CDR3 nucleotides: TGTGCCAGCAGTTACTTGACAGGAAACTATGGCTACACCTTC.

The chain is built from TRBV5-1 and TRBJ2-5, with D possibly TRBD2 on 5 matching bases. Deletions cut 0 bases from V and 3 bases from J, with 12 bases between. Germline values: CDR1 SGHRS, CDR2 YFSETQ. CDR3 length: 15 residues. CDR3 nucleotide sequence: TGCGCCAGCAGCTTGGCTTTGGGAGCAGAAGAGACCCAGTACTTC. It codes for CASSLALGAEETQYF. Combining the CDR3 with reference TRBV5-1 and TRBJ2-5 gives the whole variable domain KAGVTQTPRYLIKTRGQQVTLSCSPISGHRSVSWYQQTPGQGLQFLFEYFSETQRNKGNFPGRFSGRQFSNSRSEMNVSTLELGDSALYLCASSLALGAEETQYFGPGTRLLVL.

The CDR3 DNA follows: TGTGCCTGGGGTAGGGACAGACCGTCCGGCTACACCTTC. Its protein product is CAWGRDRPSGYTF. This rearrangement joins TRBV30 to TRBJ1-2; the match to TRBD1 covers 7 bases. Germline V lookup: CDR1 GTSNPN, CDR2 SVGIG (reference sequence). V lost 5 bases and J lost 8; bases outside the gene matches: 11. CDR3 length: 13 residues.